This note documents a single T cell receptor beta chain sequence. The antigen is not known. The sample originates from a study of cytomegalovirus exposure and HLA in healthy donors. PCR was performed using 60 Vbeta and 13 Jbeta primers. Libraries were prepared by immunoSEQ multiplex PCR; TCRdb keeps only in-frame clonotypes and omits some of them. The table has over 95,000 clones, under 80% seen once. Study results and limitations: Later analysis revealed greater clonal expansion in HLA-associated TCR beta chains than in equally common others. Rare TCR sequences dominated, though some public TCRs recurred in many donors. Presence/absence analyses supposed approximately even sequencing depth among donors. Earlier findings revealed that most TCR beta V segments proved productive either about 87% or about 30% of the time.

Trimming removed 0 bases from V and 7 bases from J; junction bases left unmatched: 9. Germline V gives CDR1 SGHRS, CDR2 YFSETQ. This CDR3 contains 15 residues. This TCR was sampled from a woman between 40 and 50 years old in good health and CMV-seropositive. Sample: PBMCs. The chain joins TRBV5-1 to TRBJ2-7, with 8 bases identical to TRBD2. CDR3 residues: CASSLGTGGFGEQYF. CDR3 DNA sequence: TGCGCCAGCAGCTTGGGGACGGGAGGGTTCGGGGAGCAGTACTTC.